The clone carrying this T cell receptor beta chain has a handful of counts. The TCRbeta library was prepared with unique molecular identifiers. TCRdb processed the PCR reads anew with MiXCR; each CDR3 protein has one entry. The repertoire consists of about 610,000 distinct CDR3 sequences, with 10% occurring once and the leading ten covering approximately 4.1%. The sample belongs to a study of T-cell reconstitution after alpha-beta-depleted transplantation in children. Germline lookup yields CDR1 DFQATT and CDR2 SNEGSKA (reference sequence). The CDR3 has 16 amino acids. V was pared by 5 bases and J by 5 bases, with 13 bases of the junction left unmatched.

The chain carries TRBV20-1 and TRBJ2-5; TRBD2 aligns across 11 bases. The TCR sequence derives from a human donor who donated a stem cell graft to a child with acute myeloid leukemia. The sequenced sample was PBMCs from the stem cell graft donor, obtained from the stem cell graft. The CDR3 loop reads CSAGDSGRANMETQYF. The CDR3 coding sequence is TGCAGTGCTGGGGATAGCGGGAGGGCCAATATGGAGACCCAGTACTTC.